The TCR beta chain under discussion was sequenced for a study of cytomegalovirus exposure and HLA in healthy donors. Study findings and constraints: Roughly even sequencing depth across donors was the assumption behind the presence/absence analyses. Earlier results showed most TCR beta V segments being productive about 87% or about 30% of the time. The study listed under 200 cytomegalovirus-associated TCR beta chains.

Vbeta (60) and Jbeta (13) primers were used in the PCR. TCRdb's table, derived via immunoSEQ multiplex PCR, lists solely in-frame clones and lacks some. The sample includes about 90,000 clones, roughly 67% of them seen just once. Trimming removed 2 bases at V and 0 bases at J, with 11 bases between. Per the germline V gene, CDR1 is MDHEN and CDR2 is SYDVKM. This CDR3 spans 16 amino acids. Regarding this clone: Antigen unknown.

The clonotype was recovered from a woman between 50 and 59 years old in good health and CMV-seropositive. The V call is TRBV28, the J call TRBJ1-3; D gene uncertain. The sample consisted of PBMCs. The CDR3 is CASSLGPKDSGNTIYF. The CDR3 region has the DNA TGTGCCAGCAGTTTAGGGCCCAAGGACTCTGGAAACACCATATATTTT. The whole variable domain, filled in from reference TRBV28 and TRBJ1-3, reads DVKVTQSSRYLVKRTGEKVFLECVQDMDHENMFWYRQDPGLGLRLIYFSYDVKMKEKGDIPEGYSVSREKKERFSLILESASTNQTSMYLCASSLGPKDSGNTIYFGEGSWLTVV.